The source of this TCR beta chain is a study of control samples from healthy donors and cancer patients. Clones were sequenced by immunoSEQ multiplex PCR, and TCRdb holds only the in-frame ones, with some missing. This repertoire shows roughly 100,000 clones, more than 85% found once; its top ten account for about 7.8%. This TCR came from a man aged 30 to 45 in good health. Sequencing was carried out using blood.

This CDR3 is CASSQDLDGSQPQHF. The DNA for the CDR3 is TGCGCCAGCAGCCAAGATTTGGACGGTAGTCAGCCCCAGCATTTT. The chain uses TRBV4-3 and TRBJ1-5, with unresolved D. The CDR3 runs to 15 residues. Germline V gene lookup returns CDR1 LGHNA and CDR2 YSLEER. Trimming cost V 0 bases and J 6 bases, with 12 bases left between them.